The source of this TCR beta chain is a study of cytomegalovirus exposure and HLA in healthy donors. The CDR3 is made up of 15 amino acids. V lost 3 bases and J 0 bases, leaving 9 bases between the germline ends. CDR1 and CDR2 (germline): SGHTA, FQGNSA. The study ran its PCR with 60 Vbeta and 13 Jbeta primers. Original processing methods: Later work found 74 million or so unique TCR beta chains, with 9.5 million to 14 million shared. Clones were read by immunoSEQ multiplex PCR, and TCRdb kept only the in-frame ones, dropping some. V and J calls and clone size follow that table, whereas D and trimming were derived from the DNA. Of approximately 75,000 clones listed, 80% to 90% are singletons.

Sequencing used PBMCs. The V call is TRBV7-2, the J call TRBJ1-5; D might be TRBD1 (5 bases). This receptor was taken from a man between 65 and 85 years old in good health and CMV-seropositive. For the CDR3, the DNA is TGTGCCAGCAGCTTCTGGGGGGGTAGCAATCAGCCCCAGCATTTT. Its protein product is CASSFWGGSNQPQHF. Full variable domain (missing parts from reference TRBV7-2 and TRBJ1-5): GAGVSQSPSNKVTEKGKDVELRCDPISGHTALYWYRQSLGQGLEFLIYFQGNSAPDKSGLPSDRFSAERTGGSVSTLTIQRTQQEDSAVYLCASSFWGGSNQPQHFGDGTRLSIL.